Presented here are 30 T cell receptor beta chains from one specimen sequenced in a study of T-cell reconstitution after alpha-beta-depleted transplantation in children. During its preparation, the TCRbeta library received unique molecular identifiers. TCRdb processed the PCR reads anew with MiXCR; each CDR3 protein has one entry. The sample has about 400,000 distinct CDR3 sequences, around 15% seen once; the top ten hold around 28%. The sequences come from PBMCs, mostly from graft donor cells, collected 360 days after TCRalphabeta/CD19-depleted stem cell transplant. Receptor source: a boy under two years old who had a stem cell transplant for Wiskott-Aldrich syndrome, so the T cells may come from the graft donor.

The V and J genes are TRBV20-1 and TRBJ2-7; D perhaps matches TRBD2 (7 bases). V was pared by 5 bases and J by 4 bases, with 24 bases between. This CDR3 has 16 amino acids. CDR1 and CDR2 from the germline V gene are DFQATT and SNEGSKA (reference sequence). The CDR3 nucleotides are TGCAGTGCTGAATTAGTCTGGGCGGGAGACAGGTACGAGCAGTACTTC. This translates into CSAELVWAGDRYEQYF.

V is TRBV2 and J is TRBJ2-1, with D tentatively TRBD2 (5 bases). There are 13 residues in the CDR3. The germline V gene encodes CDR1 SNHLY and CDR2 FYNNEI. V was pared by 7 bases and J by 9 bases, with 16 bases between. The CDR3 nucleotides are TGTGCCAGCATAAACGGGGTGGTCAGTGAGCAGTTCTTC. Its translation is CASINGVVSEQFF.

Note on this clonotype: With a much larger clone just one base away, this may be a read error. The chain employs TRBV7-8 and TRBJ2-7; D remains ambiguous. CDR1 is SGHVS and CDR2 is FQNEAQ in the germline V gene. The germline V and J ends were trimmed by 1 base and 6 bases, with 13 bases remaining between them. The CDR3 is made up of 14 amino acids. CDR3 sequence: CASSLDFGTFEQYF. The CDR3 bases are TGTGCCAGCAGCTTAGATTTCGGAACCTTCGAGCAGTACTTC.

This clonotype has only a few counts. This chain connects TRBV29-1 to TRBJ2-5, with D perhaps TRBD2 (6 bases). Trimming took 4 bases from V and 4 from J, leaving 10 bases between them. The germline gives CDR1 SQVTM, CDR2 ANQGSEA. CDR3 size: 12 residues. The CDR3 DNA reads as TGCAGCGTTGGTTGGAGGGGAGAGACCCAGTACTTC. As protein: CSVGWRGETQYF.

This clonotype was seen a few times. This chain links TRBV28 with TRBJ2-5, with D possibly matching TRBD2 (6 bases). The CDR3 contains 14 residues. V lost 3 bases, J lost 6 bases, and 14 bases lay in between. Germline values: CDR1 MDHEN, CDR2 SYDVKM. The CDR3 coding sequence is TGTGCCAGCAGTTTGATCGGAGGGGAGAAGACCCAGTACTTC. This sequence encodes CASSLIGGEKTQYF.

This rearrangement joins TRBV7-8 to TRBJ2-1; 10 positions match TRBD2. Trimming cost V 4 bases and J 5 bases; bases outside gene matches: 5. Germline loops: CDR1 SGHVS, CDR2 FQNEAQ. This CDR3 comprises 15 residues. CDR3 sequence (DNA): TGTGCCAGCAGCTGGCCGGGACTAGCGCACAATGAGCAGTTCTTC. It encodes CASSWPGLAHNEQFF.

This clonotype is a singleton in its sample. The chain joins TRBV7-2 to TRBJ2-5; 9 bases align to TRBD2. V trimming: 5 bases; J trimming: 12 bases; junction bases outside the gene matches: 13. Germline CDR1 reads SGHTA; CDR2 reads FQGNSA. The CDR3 consists of 14 residues. CDR3 DNA sequence: TGTGCCAGCAGCCCTTCGCCTAGCGGGGTGGAGGAGTACTTC. Amino acid sequence: CASSPSPSGVEEYF. Full variable domain (missing parts from reference TRBV7-2 and TRBJ2-5): GAGVSQSPSNKVTEKGKDVELRCDPISGHTALYWYRQSLGQGLEFLIYFQGNSAPDKSGLPSDRFSAERTGGSVSTLTIQRTQQEDSAVYLCASSPSPSGVEEYFGPGTRLLVL.

This clonotype has at least ten counts. V and J are TRBV12-3 or TRBV12-4 and TRBJ2-5, with 8 positions matching TRBD2. Trimming at V came to 0 bases and at J to 3 bases, leaving 3 bases not matched to a gene. The CDR3 runs to 15 residues. This chain's CDR3 is CASSLARTSKETQYF. CDR3 in DNA: TGTGCCAGCAGTTTAGCGAGGACTAGCAAAGAGACCCAGTACTTC.

The gene calls are TRBV4-3 and TRBJ2-2, with 8 bases identical to TRBD2. CDR1 LGHNA and CDR2 YSLEER come from the germline V gene. With V trimmed by 0 bases and J by 5 bases, 8 bases remained unmatched. This CDR3 region has 17 residues. CDR3 nucleotides: TGCGCCAGCAGCCAAGATGCCAGCGGGAGACGAACCGGGGAGCTGTTTTTT. Residues: CASSQDASGRRTGELFF.

V usage is TRBV11-2 and J usage is TRBJ2-3, with D possibly matching TRBD2 (5 bases). Germline V gene data show CDR1 as SGHAT and CDR2 as FQNNGV. Trimming stripped 0 bases from V and 4 bases from J, with 11 bases between. There are 15 residues in the CDR3. CDR3 DNA sequence: TGTGCCAGCAGCTTAGAGGGGAGTCGAGCAGATACGCAGTATTTT. Translation: CASSLEGSRADTQYF.

CDR3 DNA sequence: TGTGCCAGCAGGACTACACGAAAAGAGACCCAGTACTTC. Translation: CASRTTRKETQYF. This chain uses TRBV11-2 with TRBJ2-5; D perhaps matches TRBD2 (5 bases). Germline loops: CDR1 SGHAT, CDR2 FQNNGV. This CDR3 is built from 13 residues. Trimming shortened V by 6 bases and J by 3 bases, and 11 bases separated the two germline ends.

This clonotype was detected ten times or more. The gene calls are TRBV5-5 and TRBJ2-7; a possible D gene is TRBD2 (5 bases). CDR3 length equals 15 residues. Per the germline V gene, CDR1 is SGHKS and CDR2 is YYEKEE (reference sequence). Trimming took 4 bases from V and 0 from J, leaving 14 bases between them. In DNA, the CDR3 is TGTGCCAGCAGCCCGAGGAGTGGGAGCTCCTACGAGCAGTACTTC. Its translation: CASSPRSGSSYEQYF.

V and J are TRBV20-1 and TRBJ2-2; D is unclear. The V end was cut by 2 bases, the J end by 5 bases, with 6 bases between. CDR1 and CDR2 from the germline V gene are DFQATT and SNEGSKA (reference sequence). The CDR3 is 12 amino acids. The CDR3 DNA reads TGCAGTGCTAGATCGTGGACCGGGGAGCTGTTTTTT. It is translated as CSARSWTGELFF.

This clonotype has only a few counts. The rearrangement uses TRBV29-1 and TRBJ2-2, with D possibly matching TRBD1 (7 bases). The CDR3 consists of 15 residues. Germline CDR1 is SQVTM and CDR2 is ANQGSEA. Trimming removed 6 bases at V and 0 bases at J, with 14 bases between. The DNA for the CDR3 is TGCAGCGTGTTCCAGGGGGGAGCGAACACCGGGGAGCTGTTTTTT. It yields the protein CSVFQGGANTGELFF.

In its sample, this clonotype was seen a few times. The V and J genes are TRBV24-1 and TRBJ2-7; 11 bases line up with TRBD2. The J segment lost 4 bases and the V segment lost 5 bases, leaving 9 bases of the junction unmatched. The V gene's germline CDR1 is KGHDR and CDR2 SFDVKD. This CDR3 has 16 amino acids. CDR3 DNA sequence: TGTGCCACCAGTGCCACGCCCGGGACTAGCGGATACGAGCAGTACTTC. As protein: CATSATPGTSGYEQYF.

This clonotype was picked up a small number of times. The CDR3 spells CASSLGTAIYTF. DNA for the CDR3: TGTGCCAGCAGTTTAGGGACGGCTATCTACACCTTC. This chain links TRBV28 with TRBJ1-2; possibly TRBD1 for D (5 bases). V dropped 2 bases and J dropped 10 bases, with 11 bases sitting between them. Germline CDR1 reads MDHEN; CDR2 reads SYDVKM. CDR3 length: 12 amino acids.

V usage is TRBV29-1 and J usage is TRBJ2-5; the match to TRBD1 covers 8 bases. V lost 2 bases, J lost 5 bases, and 7 bases stayed unmatched. Germline V gene sequence: CDR1 SQVTM, CDR2 ANQGSEA. The CDR3 runs to 14 residues. This chain's CDR3 is CSVETRDRSETQYF. As DNA, the CDR3 is TGCAGCGTTGAAACGAGGGACAGGTCCGAGACCCAGTACTTC.

V and J are TRBV7-2 and TRBJ2-3; no definite D call. Germline V gene lookup returns CDR1 SGHTA and CDR2 FQGNSA. V lost 0 bases and J 2 bases, leaving 21 bases between the germline ends. The CDR3 contains 19 residues. In DNA, the CDR3 is TGTGCCAGCAGCTTAGCAGGCGGCTCCTGGGATGGAGACACAGATACGCAGTATTTT. Protein product: CASSLAGGSWDGDTDTQYF.

This clonotype showed up just a few times. The rearrangement uses TRBV4-2 and TRBJ2-7, with 10 nucleotides matching TRBD2. CDR3 length equals 15 residues. After removal of 2 bases from V and 4 bases from J, the junction contained 5 bases not matched to a gene. Per the germline V gene, CDR1 is LGHNA and CDR2 is YNFKEQ. CDR3: CASSQPSGGLYEQYF. CDR3 in DNA: TGTGCCAGCAGCCAACCTAGCGGGGGACTATACGAGCAGTACTTC.

This clonotype was seen a handful of times. The genes are TRBV4-1 and TRBJ2-1; D possibly uses TRBD1 or TRBD2 (5 bases each). Trimming left V 4 bases short and J 6 bases short, with 25 bases between. Germline V gives CDR1 MGHRA, CDR2 YSYEKL. The CDR3 is 18 amino acids. In DNA, the CDR3 is TGCGCCAGCAGCCCCTGGGACCTAAGGGCCCATTCAGTCAATGAGCAGTTCTTC. Translation: CASSPWDLRAHSVNEQFF.

This clonotype was counted between two and nine times. This sequence joins TRBV5-1 and TRBJ1-1; D is perhaps TRBD1 (6 bases). The length of the CDR3 is 14 residues. V was trimmed by 3 bases and J by 4 bases, leaving 13 bases between them. Germline V gives CDR1 SGHRS, CDR2 YFSETQ. CDR3 region: CASSSSRRGTEAFF. CDR3 coding DNA: TGCGCCAGCAGCTCCTCCCGCAGGGGCACTGAAGCTTTCTTT.

The chain recombines TRBV7-6 with TRBJ1-6; TRBD1 might be the D (6 bases). Germline loops: CDR1 SGHVS, CDR2 FNYEAQ. V was shortened by 1 base and J by 0 bases, with 10 bases between the two germline ends. This CDR3 spans 17 amino acids. The CDR3 here is CASSLVDSASYNSPLHF. The CDR3 DNA reads as TGTGCCAGCAGCTTAGTGGACAGCGCCTCCTATAATTCACCCCTCCACTTT.

This clonotype showed up just a few times. The J gene is TRBJ2-1, the V gene TRBV5-1; D uncertain. V was shortened by 3 bases and J by 5 bases, with 6 bases between the two germline ends. The germline V gene has CDR1 SGHRS and CDR2 YFSETQ. The CDR3 sequence is 12 residues long. Here the CDR3 reads CASSSLDNEQFF. The CDR3 DNA reads as TGCGCCAGCAGCTCCTTGGACAATGAGCAGTTCTTC.

This chain connects TRBV12-3 or TRBV12-4 to TRBJ2-7; 9 nucleotides match TRBD2. CDR3 size: 14 residues. V was pared by 7 bases and J by 2 bases, with 6 bases of the junction left unmatched. The CDR3 sequence is CASKKGLAAYEQYF. DNA of the CDR3: TGTGCCAGCAAAAAGGGACTAGCTGCCTACGAGCAGTACTTC.

V is TRBV6-5 and J is TRBJ2-1, with 9 positions matching TRBD2. Germline trimming cut 0 bases from V and 3 bases from J; bases unmatched to any gene: 6. Per the germline V gene, CDR1 is MNHEY and CDR2 is SVGAGI. There are 17 residues in the CDR3. The CDR3 sequence is CASSYSSGSWVYNEQFF. The CDR3 DNA reads as TGTGCCAGCAGTTACTCTAGCGGGAGCTGGGTCTACAATGAGCAGTTCTTC.

This clonotype was counted many times. This sequence joins TRBV9 and TRBJ2-1; D is uncertain. Germline V gene sequence: CDR1 SGDLS, CDR2 YYNGEE. Trimming removed 0 bases from V and 8 bases from J, with 9 bases in between. The CDR3 consists of 13 residues. This CDR3 is CASSVAPGDEQFF. For the CDR3, the DNA is TGTGCCAGCAGCGTAGCTCCAGGAGATGAGCAGTTCTTC.

This clonotype was found a few times. The chain uses TRBV5-1 and TRBJ2-7; D might be TRBD2 (6 bases). V gave up 0 bases and J gave up 4 bases, with 14 bases separating them. The CDR3 runs to 15 residues. Germline CDR1 SGHRS, CDR2 YFSETQ. The CDR3 protein is CASSLAGGNRYEQYF. In DNA form, the CDR3 reads TGCGCCAGCAGCTTGGCCGGCGGGAATCGGTACGAGCAGTACTTC.

This chain links TRBV6-2 or TRBV6-3 with TRBJ2-7, with D perhaps matching TRBD1 (6 bases). Per the germline V gene, CDR1 is MNHEY and CDR2 is SVGEGT. V was shortened by 5 bases and J by 2 bases, with 13 bases between the two germline ends. There are 14 residues in the CDR3. The CDR3 DNA reads TGTGCCAGCAGTCGCAGACAGGTCACCTACGAGCAGTACTTC. Translation: CASSRRQVTYEQYF.

The rearrangement joins TRBV20-1 to TRBJ2-7; 10 positions match TRBD2. Trimming cost V 0 bases and J 4 bases; bases outside gene matches: 18. CDR1 and CDR2 from the germline V gene are DFQATT and SNEGSKA (reference sequence). The CDR3 is 19 residues long. CDR3 loop: CSARDLDLAGALRFYEQYF. The CDR3 DNA reads TGCAGTGCTAGAGATCTGGACCTAGCGGGAGCCCTCCGTTTTTACGAGCAGTACTTC.

The V gene is TRBV12-3 or TRBV12-4, the J gene TRBJ2-1; 15 bases are shared with TRBD2. This CDR3 is built from 15 residues. V shed 8 bases, J shed 7 bases, and the junction held 6 bases outside the gene matches. CDR3 sequence: CASGLGLAGGNEQFF. Written as DNA, the CDR3 is TGTGCCAGCGGCCTGGGACTAGCGGGAGGAAATGAGCAGTTCTTC.